A selection of T cell receptor beta chains follows, all from one sample in a study of radiation and T cells in renal cell carcinoma. Generated by immunoSEQ multiplex PCR, the TCRdb table keeps only in-frame clones and is missing some. Of approximately 86,000 clones listed, around four fifths are singletons. The sample here was blood, taken from a patient whose treatment included radiotherapy and nephrectomy. These receptors were taken from a man aged 45-65 years with renal cell carcinoma. CDR3s include the opening cysteine and the closing phenylalanine or tryptophan. A D gene is named only where the DNA matches it firmly. Expanded clones are given a class, and other clones once, few, many or no size at all.

TRBV5-5	TRBJ1-3	TRBD1	NA	CASSSGQSSGNTIYF	TGTGCCAGCAGCTCGGGACAGAGCTCTGGAAACACCATATATTTT
TRBV4-3	TRBJ1-6	TRBD1	few	CASSPDRGGADNSPLHF	TGCGCCAGCAGCCCCGACAGGGGGGGAGCCGATAATTCACCCCTCCACTTT
TRBV2	TRBJ2-5	TRBD2	NA	CASSHTIRTSGRSWSETQYF	TGTGCCAGCAGTCACACGATCCGGACTAGCGGGAGATCGTGGTCAGAGACCCAGTACTTC
TRBV30	TRBJ2-7	NA	NA	CAWSVLDEQYF	TGTGCCTGGAGTGTACTCGACGAGCAGTACTTC
TRBV6-5	TRBJ2-3	NA	NA	CASSSRGSTDTQYF	TGTGCCAGCAGCTCCCGGGGCAGCACAGATACGCAGTATTTT
TRBV27	TRBJ1-5	NA	once	CASRKWTENQPQHF	TGTGCCAGCAGGAAGTGGACAGAGAATCAGCCCCAGCATTTT
TRBV2	TRBJ1-1	TRBD1	NA	CASSDQGQGNTEAFF	TGTGCCAGCAGTGACCAAGGACAGGGGAACACTGAAGCTTTCTTT
TRBV11-3	TRBJ1-1	TRBD1	NA	CASSLGGQGGTEAFF	TGTGCCAGCAGCTTAGGAGGGCAGGGGGGCACTGAAGCTTTCTTT
TRBV7-9	TRBJ2-5	TRBD2	NA	CASSPRFTSGRKSQYF	TGTGCCAGCAGCCCTAGGTTCACTAGCGGGAGGAAGTCCCAGTACTTC
TRBV5-1	TRBJ1-3	NA	NA	CASSFDGSGNTIYF	TGCGCCAGCAGCTTCGACGGCTCAGGAAACACCATATATTTT
TRBV5-1	TRBJ2-7	NA	NA	CASSPDIPPYEQYF	TGCGCCAGCAGCCCCGACATACCACCCTACGAGCAGTACTTC
TRBV6-5	TRBJ2-5	NA	NA	CASSYSNFVVETQYF	TGTGCCAGCAGTTACTCCAATTTCGTGGTAGAGACCCAGTACTTC
TRBV9	TRBJ2-7	TRBD2	NA	CASSTSAVDYEQYF	TGTGCCAGCAGTACTAGCGCAGTAGACTACGAGCAGTACTTC
TRBV5-6	TRBJ2-1	NA	NA	CASSLETGGANEQFF	TGTGCCAGCAGCTTGGAAACAGGGGGGGCGAATGAGCAGTTCTTC
TRBV7-9	TRBJ1-4	TRBD1	NA	CASSTGQGDGKLFF	TGTGCCAGCAGCACGGGACAGGGAGATGGAAAACTGTTTTTT
TRBV5-4	TRBJ2-2	NA	NA	CASSFDAGFAGELFF	TGTGCCAGCAGCTTTGATGCAGGGTTCGCCGGGGAGCTGTTTTTT
TRBV5-1	TRBJ2-7	TRBD2	NA	CASSFGGGGRSYEQYF	TGCGCCAGCAGCTTCGGGGGCGGCGGGAGGTCCTACGAGCAGTACTTC
TRBV27	TRBJ2-7	NA	few	CASSLPYF	TGTGCCAGCAGTTTACCGTACTTC
TRBV20-1	TRBJ2-1	NA	NA	CSARDNEQFF	TGCAGTGCTAGGGACAATGAGCAGTTCTTC
TRBV18	TRBJ1-1	NA	NA	CASSPRVGGNTEAFF	TGTGCCAGCTCACCACGGGTCGGGGGGAACACTGAAGCTTTCTTT
TRBV9	TRBJ2-6	NA	NA	CASSVDPHVNSGANVLTF	TGTGCCAGCAGCGTAGACCCACACGTCAACTCTGGGGCCAACGTCCTGACTTTC
TRBV14	TRBJ1-2	NA	NA	CASSHGPTYGYTF	TGTGCCAGCAGCCATGGACCTACCTATGGCTACACCTTC
TRBV7-9	TRBJ1-5	NA	NA	CASSHNLINQPQHF	TGTGCCAGCAGCCATAACCTCATCAATCAGCCCCAGCATTTT
TRBV15	TRBJ1-5	NA	few	CATSRARGTNQPQHF	TGTGCCACCAGCAGAGCCAGGGGAACGAATCAGCCCCAGCATTTT
TRBV4-3	TRBJ1-5	NA	NA	CASSQELYSNQPQHF	TGCGCCAGCAGCCAGGAGCTGTATAGCAATCAGCCCCAGCATTTT
TRBV4-1	TRBJ2-7	TRBD1	NA	CASSQDLRDSFTYEQYF	TGCGCCAGCAGCCAAGACCTACGGGACAGTTTTACCTACGAGCAGTACTTC
TRBV28	TRBJ1-5	NA	NA	CASSFGNSRPQHF	TGTGCCAGCAGTTTCGGGAACAGTCGGCCCCAGCATTTT
TRBV13	TRBJ2-1	TRBD1	NA	CASSLGRTGYNEQFF	TGTGCCAGCAGCTTAGGACGGACAGGTTACAATGAGCAGTTCTTC